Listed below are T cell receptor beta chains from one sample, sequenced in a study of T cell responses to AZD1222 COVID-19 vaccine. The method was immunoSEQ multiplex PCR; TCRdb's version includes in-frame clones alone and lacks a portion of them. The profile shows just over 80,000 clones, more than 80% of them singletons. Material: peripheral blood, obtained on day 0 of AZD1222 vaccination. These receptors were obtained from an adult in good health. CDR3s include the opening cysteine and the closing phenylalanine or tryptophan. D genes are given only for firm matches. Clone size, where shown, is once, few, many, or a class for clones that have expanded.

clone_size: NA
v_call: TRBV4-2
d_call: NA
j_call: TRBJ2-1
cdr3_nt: TGTGCCAGCAGCCAAGATCTGGGGGCGGAGGACAATGAGCAGTTCTTC
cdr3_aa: CASSQDLGAEDNEQFF

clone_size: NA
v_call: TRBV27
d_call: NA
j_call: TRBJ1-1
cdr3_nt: TGTGCCGTCCCCTGGCCTGAAGCTTTCTTT
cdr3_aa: CAVPWPEAFF

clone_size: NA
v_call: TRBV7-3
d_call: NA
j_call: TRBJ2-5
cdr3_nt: TGTGCCAGCAGCGGAAATGGGCTAGCCGGTGAGACCCAGTACTTC
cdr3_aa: CASSGNGLAGETQYF

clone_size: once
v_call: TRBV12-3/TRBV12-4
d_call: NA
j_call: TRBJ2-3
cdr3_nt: TGTGCCAGCAGGTCAGGGACAGATACGCAGTATTTT
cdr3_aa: CASRSGTDTQYF

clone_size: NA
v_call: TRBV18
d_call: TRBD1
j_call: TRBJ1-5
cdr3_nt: TGTGCCAGCTCAGGCCGGGACAGGGTCCCCCAAATGAGCAATCAGCCCCAGCATTTT
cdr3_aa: CASSGRDRVPQMSNQPQHF

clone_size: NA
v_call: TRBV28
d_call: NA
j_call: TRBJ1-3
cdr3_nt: TGTGCCAGCAGTTTTGCGGGGGCCCACTCTGGAAACACCATATATTTT
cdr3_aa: CASSFAGAHSGNTIYF

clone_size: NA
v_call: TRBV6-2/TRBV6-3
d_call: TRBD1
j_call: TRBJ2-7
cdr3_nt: TGTGCCAGCAGTTACGGCGTCACAGGGGGAAGTATCTATGAGCAGTACTTC
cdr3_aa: CASSYGVTGGSIYEQYF

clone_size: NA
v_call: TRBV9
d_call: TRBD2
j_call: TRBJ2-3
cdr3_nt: TGTGCCAGCAGCGCGGGACTAGCGGGGGGTACGCAGTATTTT
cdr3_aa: CASSAGLAGGTQYF

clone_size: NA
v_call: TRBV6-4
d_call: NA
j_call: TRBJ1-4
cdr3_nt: TGTGCCAGCAGTGACAAGGGTCATAATGAAAAACTGTTTTTT
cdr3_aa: CASSDKGHNEKLFF

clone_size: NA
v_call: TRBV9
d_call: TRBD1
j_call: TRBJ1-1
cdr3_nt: TGTGCCAGCAGCGGTTACAGGGGGGACACTGAAGCTTTCTTT
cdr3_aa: CASSGYRGDTEAFF

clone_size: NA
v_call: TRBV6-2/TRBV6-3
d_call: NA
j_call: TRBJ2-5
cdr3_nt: TGTGCCAGCAGTTACTCTCGCTATAGTGAGACCCAGTACTTC
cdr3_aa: CASSYSRYSETQYF